Sequencing of this TCR beta chain was carried out in a study of blood T cell repertoires in COVID-19. Study in general: Whether acute or convalescent, the COVID-19 samples came from the United States, Italy and Spain.

The V gene's germline CDR1 is SGHRS and CDR2 YFSETQ. The CDR3 extends over 15 amino acids. Trimming pared 7 bases from V and 2 bases from J, leaving 18 bases between. In this sample, this clone turned up a few times. Original methodology: Amplification of reference gene primers was used by the study to estimate nucleated cell counts. The protocol was immunoSEQ multiplex PCR, while the TCRdb copy is restricted to in-frame clones and leaves out a portion. V, J and clone size derive from that table, while D and trimming were established from the DNA sequence. This sample has about 53,000 clones; around 82% occur once, and the top ten carry roughly 2.7%.

V is TRBV5-1 and J is TRBJ1-1; the D gene is possibly TRBD1 (5 bases). This TCR came from a woman aged 60-75 years with acute or convalescent COVID-19. The sequenced sample consisted of peripheral blood. In DNA, the CDR3 is TGCGCCAGCTGCGACGACAGTTTTCGCAACACTGAAGCTTTCTTT. This encodes CASCDDSFRNTEAFF.